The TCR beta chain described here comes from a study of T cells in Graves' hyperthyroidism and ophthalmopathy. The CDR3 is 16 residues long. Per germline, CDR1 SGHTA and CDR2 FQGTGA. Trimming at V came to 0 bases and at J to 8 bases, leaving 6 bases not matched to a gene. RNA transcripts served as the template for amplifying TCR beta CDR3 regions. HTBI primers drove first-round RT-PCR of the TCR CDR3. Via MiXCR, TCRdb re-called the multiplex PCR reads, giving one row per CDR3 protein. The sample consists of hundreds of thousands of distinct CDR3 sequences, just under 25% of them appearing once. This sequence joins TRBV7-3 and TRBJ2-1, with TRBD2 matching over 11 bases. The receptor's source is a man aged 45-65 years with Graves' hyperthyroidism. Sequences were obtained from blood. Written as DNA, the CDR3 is TGTGCCAGCAGCTTAACGTTTACTAGCGGGAGAGATGAGCAGTTCTTC. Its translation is CASSLTFTSGRDEQFF.